A selection of T cell receptor beta chains follows, all from one sample in a study of shared clonotypes between healthy human individuals. Libraries were prepared by immunoSEQ multiplex PCR; TCRdb keeps only in-frame clonotypes and omits some of them. The sample yields nearly 2 million clones, approximately 95% seen once. Sequencing was carried out using naive CD8+ T cells sorted from blood. Receptor source: a man younger than 35 in good health. Both conserved end residues are part of each CDR3. Each record gives: CDR3 DNA, CDR3 protein, V gene, clone size, J gene, D gene. The D gene is left open where the match is weak. Only some rows state a clone size, as once, few, many or a class for expanded clones.

TGCGCCAGCAGCCCGGCGGGGGGAACCTACGAGCAGTACTTC,CASSPAGGTYEQYF,TRBV5-1,NA,TRBJ2-7,TRBD2
TGTGCCAGCTCCGACGGGGGGCATTGGGAAAAACTGTTTTTT,CASSDGGHWEKLFF,TRBV5-5,NA,TRBJ1-4,NA
TGTGCCAGCTCACCACCAGGAACAGGGGGAGAAAAACTGTTTTTT,CASSPPGTGGEKLFF,TRBV18,NA,TRBJ1-4,TRBD1
TGTGCCAGCAATACAGGTACCGAGCAGTACTTC,CASNTGTEQYF,TRBV27,NA,TRBJ2-7,NA
TGTGCCAGCAGCTCCGTCGGGGGTACCGGGGAGCTGTTTTTT,CASSSVGGTGELFF,TRBV28,NA,TRBJ2-2,NA
TGCACCAGCAGCCAAGTACCCACCGGGACAGGGCCCCGATCAGACACAGATACGCAGTATTTT,CTSSQVPTGTGPRSDTDTQYF,TRBV1,NA,TRBJ2-3,NA
TGCAGCGTTGAGTCAAGGACAGGGACCTATGGCTACACCTTC,CSVESRTGTYGYTF,TRBV29-1,NA,TRBJ1-2,TRBD1
TGTGCCAGCAGTTACAGGACAGGATCTAATGAAAAACTGTTTTTT,CASSYRTGSNEKLFF,TRBV6-5,NA,TRBJ1-4,TRBD1
TGCGCCAGCAGCCAAAGCGCGGGGACCGCCAATCGCGGTGAGCAGTTCTTC,CASSQSAGTANRGEQFF,TRBV4-1,once,TRBJ2-1,NA
TGTGCCAGCAGTTACTTGGGGGCCGGCGGGGAGCTGTTTTTT,CASSYLGAGGELFF,TRBV6-5,once,TRBJ2-2,NA
TGTGCCATCAGTGGGGAAGGGACAAACACCGGGGAGCTGTTTTTT,CAISGEGTNTGELFF,TRBV10-3,NA,TRBJ2-2,NA
TGCGCCAGCAGCTTGCTCACCGACAACACCGGGGAGCTGTTTTTT,CASSLLTDNTGELFF,TRBV5-1,NA,TRBJ2-2,NA
TGCGCCAGCAGCGTTTCTAGCGGGGCCTACGAGCAGTACTTC,CASSVSSGAYEQYF,TRBV5-1,once,TRBJ2-7,TRBD2
TGCGCCAGCAGCCCCCTGACAGGGGCGGAGGTCAATGAGCAGTTCTTC,CASSPLTGAEVNEQFF,TRBV5-1,NA,TRBJ2-1,TRBD1
TGTGCCAGTAGTACTCTCCTTGGACTAGACAATGAGCAGTTCTTC,CASSTLLGLDNEQFF,TRBV19,NA,TRBJ2-1,TRBD2
TGTGCCAGCACCACTGGGGCCAGGCGCACCTACGAGCAGTACTTC,CASTTGARRTYEQYF,TRBV21-1,NA,TRBJ2-7,NA
TGTGCCAGCAAATGGGGTCTGGGGGATACGCAGTATTTT,CASKWGLGDTQYF,TRBV2,NA,TRBJ2-3,NA
TGTGCCAGCAGTGTATTCCCGTTTCAGAGCAATCAGCCCCAGCATTTT,CASSVFPFQSNQPQHF,TRBV2,NA,TRBJ1-5,NA
TGTGCCAGTACCCCCGGACAGACACACTATGGCTACACCTTC,CASTPGQTHYGYTF,TRBV19,once,TRBJ1-2,NA